The clone carrying this T cell receptor beta chain was picked up many times. Its matching antigen is unknown. Hyperthyroidism patients, all newly diagnosed, had under 2 months' duration and ages of 18 to 65. Exclusion covered patients with other autoimmune diseases or uncontrolled infections (as well as pregnancy or lactation). Trimming cost V 5 bases and J 2 bases, with 16 bases left between them. The CDR3 contains 15 residues. Germline V lookup: CDR1 SGHVS, CDR2 FQNEAQ. RNA transcripts were the template, and TCR beta CDR3 regions were amplified from them. First-round RT-PCR employed HTBI primers, with a second-round multiplex PCR after it. TCRdb itself ran the multiplex PCR reads through MiXCR, one entry per CDR3 protein. The repertoire holds just over 400,000 distinct CDR3 sequences, with 20% to 25% as singletons. The sample belongs to a study of Graves' ophthalmopathy and Graves' hyperthyroidism. Overall study results and limits: Sensitivity of 87.88% and specificity of almost 83% were achieved when a 13-signature model separated ophthalmopathy from stable hyperthyroidism.

Sample: peripheral blood. J is TRBJ2-7 and V is TRBV7-8; D may be TRBD1 or TRBD2 (7 bases each). This receptor was obtained from a woman under 30 with stable Graves' hyperthyroidism. The CDR3 DNA follows: TGTGCCAGCAGCCAGGGGGGGGGAAGAACCTACGAGCAGTACTTC. Translated: CASSQGGGRTYEQYF.